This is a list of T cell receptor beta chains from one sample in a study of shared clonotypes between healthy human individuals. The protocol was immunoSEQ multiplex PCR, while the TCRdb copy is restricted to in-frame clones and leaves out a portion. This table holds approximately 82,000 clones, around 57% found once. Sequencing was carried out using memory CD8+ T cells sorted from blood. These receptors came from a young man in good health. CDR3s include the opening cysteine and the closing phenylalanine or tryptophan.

CASSEPPGQSSGANVLTF	TRBV25-1	18
CASSPVLGVGPFSYEQYF	TRBV7-8	18
CASSVGDRDYNEQFF	TRBV25-1	15
CASSQDAGTSEGEQFF	TRBV4-3	16
CASSPNGRAAGELFF	TRBV18	15
CASSYSPNEQFF	TRBV6-5	12
CASSSGTNEQFF	TRBV5-5	12
CASSVEGAAGELFF	TRBV9	14
CASSPGSGEQYF	TRBV7-6	12
CASSYSGQNTGELFF	TRBV6-6	15
CASTSIGADPDTQYF	TRBV2	15
CASSVGTGDFYGYTF	TRBV6-1	15
CASSLGDRQETQYF	TRBV7-8	14
CASSASNQPQHF	TRBV6-1	12
CASMGTSGSNEQFF	TRBV10-2	14
CASSPLPYGYTF	TRBV28	12
CASSLGGAGEQYF	TRBV27	13
CASSEGLAGLYQETQYF	TRBV6-1	17
CASSPHRTQETQYF	TRBV11-2	14
CASSCGTSGKVWYEQYF	TRBV7-3	17
CASSVEGTSGRAWGYNEQFF	TRBV9	20
CATSREKDSSTYEQYF	TRBV15	16
CASSLVRTGVDTQYF	TRBV7-9	15
CASSLRGNNQPQHF	TRBV27	14
CSVEVAREGSYNEQFF	TRBV29-1	16
CASTTVGDRRNTEAFF	TRBV2	16
CASSSYRGGTEAFF	TRBV11-2	14
CASSLARNTEAFF	TRBV11-3	13
CASSQFGYEQYF	TRBV14	12
CASSIKSDREQYF	TRBV19	13
CASSWTGFVNTGELFF	TRBV7-9	16
CASSDLYGYTF	TRBV7-9	11
CASSETAGGADTQYF	TRBV6-1	15
CASSPPPRLAGVNEQYF	TRBV28	17
CASSRRGNTGELFF	TRBV11-2	14
CASSQDGGNGGQPQHF	TRBV4-1	16
CASSIRTTLSSYNEQFF	TRBV28	17
CASSGTSGEGNEQFF	TRBV10-2	15
CASSRVVLAGEQFF	TRBV5-6	14
CASSGRGLAVSYEQYF	TRBV25-1	16
CASSSGIFYEQYF	TRBV28	13
CASSLSGAYTF	TRBV28	11
CASSLGGGRSNEQYF	TRBV7-9	15